This TCR beta chain was recovered during a study of blood T cells in healthy people across ages (dated by TCRdb to 2014 to 2015). With regard to the full study: In model experiments, template switching captured roughly one uniquely barcoded TCR beta cDNA molecule for every two T cells. Age-related changes in TCR beta repertoire diversity were measured in the study by deep sequencing normalized with unique cDNA molecular identifiers. The study analyzed two additional independent replicas of 1 million unique cDNA reads from the same blood draw for two donors, one aged 18 to 30 and one aged 80 or older. Four age groups were formed from the donors: young (average approximately 17 years), middle-aged (approximately 40), aged (over 55) and long-lived (82).

From cysteine to phenylalanine, the CDR3 is 16 amino acids long. The DNA shown is the 48-base CDR3, in frame from base 1. CDR1 and CDR2 are read off the germline V gene (reference sequence) as SGHKS and YYEKEE. Systemically healthy Caucasian individuals from Russia, over 30 in total and aged roughly 6 to 95 years, were included as donors. Roughly 9 milliliters of peripheral blood were drawn from each donor into EDTA-treated Vacutainer tubes. Ficoll-Paque density-gradient centrifugation was used to isolate PBMCs, with at least 6.5 million per sample. Total RNA, at least 6 micrograms per sample, was extracted from PBMCs with Trizol reagent. The percentages of naive CD45RAhigh/CD27high T cells were determined by flow cytometry on a PBMC aliquot from every donor. The research as a whole found: The CMV infection status of donors was not known, potentially confounding age-related changes in expanded clonotypes. Bulk unsorted PBMC profiling prevented conclusive comparison of naive and antigen-experienced compartments. Total diversity estimates from one million sequenced T cells were considered lower bounds and underestimates. Observed TCR beta diversity per million T cells fell roughly linearly with age, and a significant reduction was already apparent by age roughly 40. A strong correlation was found between observed TCR beta diversity and the percentage of naive T cells measured by flow cytometry. Compared with the aged group, the long-lived group had more naive CD4+ T cells, fewer expanded clones and increased TCR diversity, a pattern suggesting age selection.

Libraries were prepared through 5' RACE. The data were produced on an Illumina HiSeq 2500. A second 7 to 11 cycle PCR used a sample-barcoded 5' primer and a J-beta primer mix. Each TCR beta cDNA molecule received a unique molecular identifier from a template-switch 5' adaptor carrying 12 random nucleotides. Each sample yielded at least 2.5 million CDR3-containing paired-end reads. First-strand cDNA was synthesized from all RNA with the Mint cDNA synthesis kit, primed by a TRBC-specific oligonucleotide. All cDNA was treated with uracil-DNA glycosylase and then went through a first 18-cycle PCR with the universal primers M1SS and BC2_uni_R. From the authors' description of their analysis: For normalization, 1 million high-quality reads, each with a distinct molecular identifier, were randomly selected from each sample. Instead of being binned into consensus sequences, reads with shared molecular identifiers were discarded. MiTCR, set to a Q25 quality threshold and the strictest error-elimination algorithm, was used for CDR3 identification, clonotype clustering and error correction. A nonparametric unseen species model with Euler transformation was used to estimate lower-bound total TCR beta diversity. TCRdb redid the processing of the public reads, applying fastp at Q25 and MiXCR, and retained in-frame beta chains. Rows merge per CDR3 protein into single entries with the most common DNA and genes. The V and J calls and clone size come from TCRdb's table, not from the authors' own analysis. For this sample the table gives 750,000 or so distinct CDR3 sequences, of which around 25% were detected only once. The biggest ten clones account for under 9.5% of the sample.

This clonotype has only one observation. Its antigen is unknown. The input lacks base qualities; no much larger clone sits a single base away. This sample also belongs to another study, concerning T cells of mothers and their children. Reported in the second study: Nine systemically healthy Caucasian individuals served as donors, namely three mothers together with their six children. cDNA synthesis used all of the extracted RNA, with approximately 1.4 ug of RNA in each 15 ul reaction. Sample barcodes and 2-4 random nucleotides were added via the M1S primer in the second PCR. Over 8 million TCR beta CDR3 reads were obtained for each mother, and approximately 2.9 million reads were obtained for each child. TCR recombination output is similarly shaped by thymic selection in related and unrelated pairs, with a minor effect exerted by inherited differences. Related mother-child pairs always showed normalized repertoire overlap that was slightly higher than in unrelated mother-child pairs, though the difference was never significant. No persistent microchimeric T cell clones were found, with a detection sensitivity of approximately 100 clones per million clonotypes. The study used deep NGS to compare TCR beta repertoires of mothers and children, seeking features distinguishing related mother-child pairs from unrelated individuals. Mothers averaged 40 +/- 4 years of age and children averaged roughly 12 +/- 4 years. After adapter ligation was performed with NEBNext reagents, the libraries were sequenced on an Illumina HiSeq 2000 with 100+100 nt paired-end reads. To avoid cross-contamination, the mother libraries and the child libraries were prepared a month apart and sequenced in separate runs. For each donor, between about 450,000 and 2,300,000 distinct TCR beta clonotypes were identified. Naive TCR beta clonotypes were estimated from low-frequency clonotypes matched to each donor's FACS-determined naive share, without sorting.

Input material: blood. Rearrangement joined TRBV5-5 to TRBJ2-5; 7 bases in between match TRBD2. The J call may be incorrect, as the DNA end agrees better with TRBJ2-7. The TCR was taken from a boy aged 5-17 years in good health. The DNA sequence reads TGTGCCAGCAGCTTGTTCCAGCGGGGTAGCTCCTACGAGCAGTACTTC. This yields the protein CASSLFQRGSSYEQYF.